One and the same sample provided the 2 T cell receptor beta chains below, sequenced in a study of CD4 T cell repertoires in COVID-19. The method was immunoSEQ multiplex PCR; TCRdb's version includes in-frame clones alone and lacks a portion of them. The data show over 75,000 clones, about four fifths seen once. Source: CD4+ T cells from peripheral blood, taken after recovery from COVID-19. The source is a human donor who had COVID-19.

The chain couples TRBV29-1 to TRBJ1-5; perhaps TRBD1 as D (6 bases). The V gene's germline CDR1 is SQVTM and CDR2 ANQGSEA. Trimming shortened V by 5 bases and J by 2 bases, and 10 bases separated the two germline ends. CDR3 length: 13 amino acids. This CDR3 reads CSVSQGGNQPQHF. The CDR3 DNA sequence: TGCAGCGTTTCACAGGGAGGCAATCAGCCCCAGCATTTT.

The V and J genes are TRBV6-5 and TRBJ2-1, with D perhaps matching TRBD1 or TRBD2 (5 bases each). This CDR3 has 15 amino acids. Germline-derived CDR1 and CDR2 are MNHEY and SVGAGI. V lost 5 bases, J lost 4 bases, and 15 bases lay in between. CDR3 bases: TGTGCCAGCAGTACCGGGACCTCGCCTTACAATGAGCAGTTCTTC. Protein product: CASSTGTSPYNEQFF.